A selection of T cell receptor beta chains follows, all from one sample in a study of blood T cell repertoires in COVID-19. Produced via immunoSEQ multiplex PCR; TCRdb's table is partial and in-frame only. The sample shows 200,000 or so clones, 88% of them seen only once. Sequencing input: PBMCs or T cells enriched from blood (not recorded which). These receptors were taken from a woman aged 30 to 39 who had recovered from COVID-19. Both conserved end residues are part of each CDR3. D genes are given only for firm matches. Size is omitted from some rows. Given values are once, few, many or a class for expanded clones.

CASGLGQGDQPQHF	TGTGCTAGTGGTTTAGGACAGGGGGATCAGCCCCAGCATTTT	TRBJ1-5	NA	TRBD1	TRBV12-5
CASSVDRDLNYGYTF	TGTGCCAGCAGCGTAGACCGGGATTTGAACTATGGCTACACCTTC	TRBJ1-2	NA	NA	TRBV9
CASSPSGTNYGYTF	TGTGCCAGCTCCCCAAGCGGGACAAATTATGGCTACACCTTC	TRBJ1-2	NA	NA	TRBV6-5
CASARSNEKLFF	TGTGCCAGCGCCAGGTCTAATGAAAAACTGTTTTTT	TRBJ1-4	NA	NA	TRBV3-1/TRBV3-2
CASSLGQNNEQFF	TGTGCCAGCAGTTTGGGACAAAACAATGAGCAGTTCTTC	TRBJ2-1	NA	NA	TRBV6-5
CASSYRTSGGSDTQYF	TGTGCCAGCAGTTATCGGACTAGCGGGGGGTCGGATACGCAGTATTTT	TRBJ2-3	NA	TRBD2	TRBV6-2/TRBV6-3
CASNREPNTGELFF	TGTGCCAGCAATCGGGAACCGAACACCGGGGAGCTGTTTTTT	TRBJ2-2	NA	NA	TRBV2
CASSPNPGDPYEKLFF	TGCGCCAGCAGCCCGAACCCCGGGGATCCTTATGAAAAACTGTTTTTT	TRBJ1-4	NA	NA	TRBV5-1
CASSWSTGVSSNQPQHF	TGTGCCAGCAGTTGGAGTACAGGGGTGTCTAGCAATCAGCCCCAGCATTTT	TRBJ1-5	NA	TRBD1	TRBV6-2/TRBV6-3
CASSPGLAGNEQFF	TGTGCCAGCAGCCCGGGACTAGCGGGAAATGAGCAGTTCTTC	TRBJ2-1	NA	TRBD2	TRBV7-3
CASKFPDQPQHF	TGTGCCAGTAAATTCCCCGATCAGCCCCAGCATTTT	TRBJ1-5	NA	NA	TRBV19
CASSEIPGREAFF	TGTGCCAGCAGTGAAATTCCAGGGCGTGAAGCTTTCTTT	TRBJ1-1	NA	NA	TRBV6-1
CASSFGTVTDTQYF	TGTGCCAGCAGTTTCGGGACAGTCACAGATACGCAGTATTTT	TRBJ2-3	NA	TRBD1	TRBV6-6
CASSQDIQEKLFF	TGCGCCAGCAGCCAAGATATCCAGGAAAAACTGTTTTTT	TRBJ1-4	NA	NA	TRBV4-3
CASSRDYQYNEQFF	TGCGCCAGCAGCCGGGACTACCAGTACAATGAGCAGTTCTTC	TRBJ2-1	NA	TRBD2	TRBV4-1
CASSKRQQETQYF	TGTGCCAGCAGCAAACGACAGCAAGAGACCCAGTACTTC	TRBJ2-5	NA	NA	TRBV5-5
CASSYGQGWQPQHF	TGTGCCAGCAGTTATGGACAGGGATGGCAGCCCCAGCATTTT	TRBJ1-5	NA	TRBD1	TRBV6-5
CASSLGTGSNQPQHF	TGTGCCAGCAGCTTGGGGACAGGGAGCAATCAGCCCCAGCATTTT	TRBJ1-5	once	TRBD1	TRBV5-5
CASRSGGSGNTIYF	TGTGCCAGCAGATCCGGGGGATCTGGAAACACCATATATTTT	TRBJ1-3	NA	NA	TRBV27
CASSSGLAGVQYF	TGTGCCAGCAGTTCAGGACTAGCCGGGGTGCAGTACTTC	TRBJ2-7	NA	TRBD2	TRBV6-5
CASSLSGFRTTNEKLFF	TGTGCCAGCAGCCTTTCTGGGTTCAGGACAACTAATGAAAAACTGTTTTTT	TRBJ1-4	NA	NA	TRBV5-6
CASSSTGNEQFF	TGTGCCAGCAGCTCTACAGGGAATGAGCAGTTCTTC	TRBJ2-1	NA	NA	TRBV7-3
CASSGQERGPSGYTF	TGCGCCAGCAGCGGACAAGAGCGGGGGCCTAGTGGCTACACCTTC	TRBJ1-2	NA	NA	TRBV4-1
CASSSSGYNEQFF	TGTGCCAGTAGTAGCTCAGGGTACAATGAGCAGTTCTTC	TRBJ2-1	NA	NA	TRBV19
CASSQAATGNTEAFF	TGCGCCAGCAGCCAAGCTGCGACAGGGAACACTGAAGCTTTCTTT	TRBJ1-1	once	NA	TRBV4-3
CASIVGGRTDTQYF	TGTGCCAGCATTGTAGGCGGGAGAACAGATACGCAGTATTTT	TRBJ2-3	NA	TRBD2	TRBV2
CASSVAWTSGGTDTQYF	TGTGCCAGCAGCGTAGCTTGGACTAGCGGGGGCACAGATACGCAGTATTTT	TRBJ2-3	NA	TRBD2	TRBV9
CASSYPRNNSPLHF	TGTGCCAGCAGCTACCCCAGGAATAATTCACCCCTCCACTTT	TRBJ1-6	NA	NA	TRBV5-4
CASSRPAGGGNTIYF	TGTGCCAGTAGTCGCCCGGCTGGAGGTGGAAACACCATATATTTT	TRBJ1-3	NA	NA	TRBV19
CASSPQGDTEAFF	TGTGCCAGCAGTCCACAGGGTGACACTGAAGCTTTCTTT	TRBJ1-1	NA	NA	TRBV12-3/TRBV12-4
CASARQEGGDSPLHF	TGTGCCAGCGCGCGGCAGGAGGGAGGGGATTCACCCCTCCACTTT	TRBJ1-6	NA	NA	TRBV7-6
CASSLDNIPRTEAFF	TGTGCCAGCAGCTTAGATAACATACCCCGAACTGAAGCTTTCTTT	TRBJ1-1	NA	NA	TRBV7-2
CASSTLGGRGEQYF	TGTGCCAGTAGTACACTTGGAGGGCGGGGCGAGCAGTACTTC	TRBJ2-7	NA	NA	TRBV19
CASSLGGGEQPQHF	TGCGCCAGCAGCTTGGGGGGAGGTGAACAGCCCCAGCATTTT	TRBJ1-5	once	NA	TRBV5-1
CASSSSGEGYEAFF	TGTGCCAGCAGCTCATCGGGAGAAGGATATGAAGCTTTCTTT	TRBJ1-1	NA	NA	TRBV7-9
CASSLAGQGGSGNTIYF	TGCGCCAGCAGCTTGGCGGGCCAGGGAGGCTCTGGAAACACCATATATTTT	TRBJ1-3	NA	NA	TRBV5-1
CASTSTGLNTGELFF	TGTGCCAGCACGTCCACAGGGTTGAACACCGGGGAGCTGTTTTTT	TRBJ2-2	NA	NA	TRBV25-1
CASSHPGQGRGHTEAFF	TGTGCCAGCAGCCACCCGGGACAGGGCCGGGGGCACACTGAAGCTTTCTTT	TRBJ1-1	once	TRBD1	TRBV3-1/TRBV3-2
CASSSGGNTEAFF	TGTGCCAGCAGCTCAGGGGGGAACACTGAAGCTTTCTTT	TRBJ1-1	few	TRBD1	TRBV7-2
CASSITGNYGYTF	TGTGCCAGCAGTATTACAGGCAACTATGGCTACACCTTC	TRBJ1-2	NA	NA	TRBV25-1
CASSWGGKNTEAFF	TGTGCCAGCAGCTGGGGAGGAAAAAACACTGAAGCTTTCTTT	TRBJ1-1	NA	NA	TRBV7-2
CASSGTGSNQPQHF	TGCGCCAGCAGCGGGACAGGGTCCAATCAGCCCCAGCATTTT	TRBJ1-5	once	TRBD1	TRBV4-1
CASSLLGGGQETQYF	TGTGCCAGCAGTTTACTCGGCGGGGGGCAAGAGACCCAGTACTTC	TRBJ2-5	NA	TRBD2	TRBV27